This T cell receptor beta chain came from a study of post-analysis software for immune sequencing data. Incorporated into the TCR beta cDNA libraries were unique molecular identifiers, which served to reduce PCR and sequencing biases. TCRdb reprocessed the PCR reads via MiXCR and lists one record per CDR3 protein. This sample has about 540,000 distinct CDR3 sequences, with 30% to 40% found just once. This clonotype was seen only a few times. Its antigen is not known. Trimming removed 7 bases at V and 1 base at J, with 14 bases between. The CDR3 consists of 15 residues. Study observations and caveats: Patients had higher frequencies than controls of about 5 TRBV segments, including TRBV5-6, TRBV5-1 and TRBV20-1.

The chain joins TRBV12-3 or TRBV12-4 to TRBJ2-1, with D possibly being TRBD1 or TRBD2 (7 bases each). The receptor was derived from a girl aged 2-17 years with multiple sclerosis. Specimen: blood. The CDR3 DNA is TGTGCCAGCACGACCAGGGGGGGGTCCTACAATGAGCAGTTCTTC. Translated: CASTTRGGSYNEQFF.